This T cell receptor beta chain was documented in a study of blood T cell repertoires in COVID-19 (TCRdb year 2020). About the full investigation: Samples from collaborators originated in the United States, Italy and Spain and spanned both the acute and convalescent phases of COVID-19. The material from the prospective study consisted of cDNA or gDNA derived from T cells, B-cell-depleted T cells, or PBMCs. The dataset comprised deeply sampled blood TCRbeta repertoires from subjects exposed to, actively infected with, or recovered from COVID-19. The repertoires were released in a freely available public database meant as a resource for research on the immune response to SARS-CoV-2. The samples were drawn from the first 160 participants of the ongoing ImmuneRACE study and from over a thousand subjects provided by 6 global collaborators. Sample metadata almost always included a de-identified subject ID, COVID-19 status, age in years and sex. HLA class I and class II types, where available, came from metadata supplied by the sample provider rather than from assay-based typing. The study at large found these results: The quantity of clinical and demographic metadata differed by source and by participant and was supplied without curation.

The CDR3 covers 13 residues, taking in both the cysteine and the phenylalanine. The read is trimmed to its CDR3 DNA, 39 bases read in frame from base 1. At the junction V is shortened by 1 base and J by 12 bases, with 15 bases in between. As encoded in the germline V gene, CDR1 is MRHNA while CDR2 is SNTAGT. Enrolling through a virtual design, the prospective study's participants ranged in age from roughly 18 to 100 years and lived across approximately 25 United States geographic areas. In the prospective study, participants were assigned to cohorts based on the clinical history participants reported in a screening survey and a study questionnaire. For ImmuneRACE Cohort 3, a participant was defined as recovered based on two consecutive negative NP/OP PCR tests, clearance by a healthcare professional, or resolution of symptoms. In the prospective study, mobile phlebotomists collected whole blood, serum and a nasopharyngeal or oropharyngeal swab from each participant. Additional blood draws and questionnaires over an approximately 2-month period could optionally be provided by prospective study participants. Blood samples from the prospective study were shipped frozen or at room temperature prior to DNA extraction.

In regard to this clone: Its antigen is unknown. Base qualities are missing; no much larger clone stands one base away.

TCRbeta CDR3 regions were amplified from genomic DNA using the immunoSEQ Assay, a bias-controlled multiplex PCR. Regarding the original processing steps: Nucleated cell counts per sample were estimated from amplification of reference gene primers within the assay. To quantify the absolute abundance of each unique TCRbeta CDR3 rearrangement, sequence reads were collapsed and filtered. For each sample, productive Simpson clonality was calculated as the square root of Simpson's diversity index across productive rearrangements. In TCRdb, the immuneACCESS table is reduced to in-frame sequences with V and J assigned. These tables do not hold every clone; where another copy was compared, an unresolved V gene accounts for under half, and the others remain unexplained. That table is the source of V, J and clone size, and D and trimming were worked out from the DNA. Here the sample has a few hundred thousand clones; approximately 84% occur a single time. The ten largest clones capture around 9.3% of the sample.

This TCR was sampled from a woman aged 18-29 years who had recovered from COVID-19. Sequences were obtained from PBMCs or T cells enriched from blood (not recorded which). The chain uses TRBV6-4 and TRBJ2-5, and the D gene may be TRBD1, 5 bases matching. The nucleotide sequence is TGTGCCAGCAGTGACTGGTACCCCAGGGATAAGTACTTC. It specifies CASSDWYPRDKYF.